This record looks at one T cell receptor beta chain sequence and its context. Its target is not known. Since a much larger clone is just one base distant, this may be a read error. The sample originates from a study of identical twins. Study-level results: Within beta out-of-frame sequences, the excess sharing observed between twins was weaker. Alpha sequences out of frame and shared by twins had excess low generation probability.

Unique molecular identifiers were present on the cDNA, and a universal primer site came from template switching. MiXCR was run by TCRdb on the 5' RACE reads, yielding one entry per CDR3 protein. The table shows a few hundred thousand distinct CDR3 sequences, with more than 9% occurring only once. In germline, CDR1 is SGHTA, CDR2 FQGNSA. This CDR3 region has 14 residues. The origin of this receptor is a man aged 50-60 years in good health. The V and J genes are TRBV7-2 and TRBJ1-2; D might be TRBD1 (6 bases). The sequenced sample was memory T cells sorted from blood. The CDR3 protein is CASSSSAGGYSYTF. The CDR3 bases are TGTGCCAGCAGCTCCTCAGCGGGGGGCTATAGCTACACCTTC.